This T cell receptor beta chain was retrieved from a study of T-cell memory formation after mild COVID-19. Concerning this clonotype itself: What it recognizes is unknown.

Each CDR3 protein gets one entry after TCRdb re-called the 5' RACE reads with MiXCR. The table lists a few hundred thousand distinct CDR3 sequences, less than 25% of them singletons. General study results and limits: Those CD4+ clones that contracted were mainly in CM and EM (CD8+ ones in EMRA).

Germline CDR1 is KGHSH and CDR2 is LQKENI. The CDR3 runs 18 residues. Trimming cost V 3 bases and J 3 bases; bases outside gene matches: 14. V and J are TRBV18 and TRBJ2-3; 8 bases line up with TRBD2. The sequence was obtained from a man aged 18 to 30 who had mild COVID-19 (a few samples of this study predate the infection). Cell type and time point are not known. What was sequenced was PBMCs or a T cell subset sorted from them (not recorded which). CDR3 residues: CASSPIIGSGGVTDTQYF. CDR3 sequence (DNA): TGTGCCAGCTCACCCATTATTGGCAGCGGGGGTGTAACAGATACGCAGTATTTT.